This TCR beta chain was observed in a study of T cells in tumors after PD-1 blockade. This CDR3 is built from 14 residues. V dropped 5 bases and J dropped 5 bases, with 15 bases sitting between them. Germline V gene sequence: CDR1 LGHNT, CDR2 FRNRAP. Tumor biopsies came from the same primary tumor site before and after PD-1 blockade. Genomic DNA template from tumor biopsies or peripheral blood, about 600 ng to 6,500 ng input. TCRdb keeps only in-frame clones here, not all; method: immunoSEQ multiplex PCR. Of about 3,700 clones in the sample, 55% to 80% are singletons; the top ten hold roughly a fifth. This clone was observed a handful of times. The antigen is not known. Study-level findings and limits: Most post-therapy expanded exhausted CD8+ clones were new, undetected before treatment.

The sample here was tumor tissue, taken before anti-PD-1 treatment. This receptor was taken from a human donor with basal cell carcinoma. The J gene is TRBJ2-5, the V gene TRBV12-5, with no clear D. The CDR3 bases are TGTGCTAGTGGTATGTCGGACGGGTCTGAGACCCAGTACTTC. It is translated as CASGMSDGSETQYF. The full variable domain, completed using reference TRBV12-5 and TRBJ2-5, is DARVTQTPRHKVTEMGQEVTMRCQPILGHNTVFWYRQTMMQGLELLAYFRNRAPLDDSGMPKDRFSAEMPDATLATLKIQPSEPRDSAVYFCASGMSDGSETQYFGPGTRLLVL.